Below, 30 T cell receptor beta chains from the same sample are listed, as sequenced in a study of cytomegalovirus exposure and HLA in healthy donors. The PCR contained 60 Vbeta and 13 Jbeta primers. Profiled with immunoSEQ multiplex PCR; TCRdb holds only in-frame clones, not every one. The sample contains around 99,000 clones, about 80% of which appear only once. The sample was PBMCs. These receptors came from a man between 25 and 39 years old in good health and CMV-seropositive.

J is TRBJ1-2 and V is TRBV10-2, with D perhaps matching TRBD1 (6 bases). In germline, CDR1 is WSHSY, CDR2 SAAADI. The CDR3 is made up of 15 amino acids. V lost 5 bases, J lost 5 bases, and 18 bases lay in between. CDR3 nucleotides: TGCGCCAGCAGTAGTGGACTGCCGAGGGGGTATGGCTACACCTTC. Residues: CASSSGLPRGYGYTF.

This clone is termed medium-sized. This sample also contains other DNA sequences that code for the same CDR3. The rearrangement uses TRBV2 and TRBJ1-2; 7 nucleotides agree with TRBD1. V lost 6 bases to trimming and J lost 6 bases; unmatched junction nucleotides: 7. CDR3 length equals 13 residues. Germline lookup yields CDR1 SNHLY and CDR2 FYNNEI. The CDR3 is CASRGDSRDGYTF. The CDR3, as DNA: TGTGCCAGCAGGGGGGACAGCAGGGATGGCTACACCTTC. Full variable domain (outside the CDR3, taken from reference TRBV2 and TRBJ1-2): EPEVTQTPSHQVTQMGQEVILRCVPISNHLYFYWYRQILGQKVEFLVSFYNNEISEKSEIFDDQFSVERPDGSNFTLKIRSTKLEDSAMYFCASRGDSRDGYTFGSGTRLTVV.

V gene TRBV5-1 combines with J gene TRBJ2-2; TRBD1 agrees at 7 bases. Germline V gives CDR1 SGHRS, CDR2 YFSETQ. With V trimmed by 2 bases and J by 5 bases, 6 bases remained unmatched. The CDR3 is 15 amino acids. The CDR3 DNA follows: TGCGCCAGCAGCTTTAACAGGGGCCGAACCGGGGAGCTGTTTTTT. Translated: CASSFNRGRTGELFF.

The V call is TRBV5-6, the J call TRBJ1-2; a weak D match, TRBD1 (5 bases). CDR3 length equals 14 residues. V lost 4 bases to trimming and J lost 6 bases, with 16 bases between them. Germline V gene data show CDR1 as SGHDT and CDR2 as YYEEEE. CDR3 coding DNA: TGTGCCAGCAGCCGACCGATGCGGGGGGATGGCTACACCTTC. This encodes CASSRPMRGDGYTF.

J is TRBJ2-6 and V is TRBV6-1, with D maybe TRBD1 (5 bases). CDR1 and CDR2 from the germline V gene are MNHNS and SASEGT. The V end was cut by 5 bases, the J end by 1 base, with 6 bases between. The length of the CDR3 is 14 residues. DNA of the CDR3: TGTGCCAGCAGTTCAGGGTCTGGGGCCAACGTCCTGACTTTC. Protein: CASSSGSGANVLTF.

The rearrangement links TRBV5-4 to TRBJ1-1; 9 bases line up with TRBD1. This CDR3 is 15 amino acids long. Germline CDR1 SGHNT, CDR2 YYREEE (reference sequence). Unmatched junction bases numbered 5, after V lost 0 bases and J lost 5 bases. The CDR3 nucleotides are TGTGCCAGCAGCTTGGGGGGGACAGGGCGGACTGAAGCTTTCTTT. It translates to CASSLGGTGRTEAFF.

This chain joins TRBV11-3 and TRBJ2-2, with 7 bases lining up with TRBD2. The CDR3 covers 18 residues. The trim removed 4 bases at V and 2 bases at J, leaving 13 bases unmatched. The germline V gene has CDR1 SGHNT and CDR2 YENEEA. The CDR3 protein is CASSSFGRGGRNTGELFF. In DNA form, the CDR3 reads TGTGCCAGCAGCTCCTTCGGTCGCGGGGGACGAAACACCGGGGAGCTGTTTTTT. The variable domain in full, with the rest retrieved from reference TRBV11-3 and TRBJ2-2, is EAGVVQSPRYKIIEKKQPVAFWCNPISGHNTLYWYLQNLGQGPELLIRYENEEAVDDSQLPKDRFSAERLKGVDSTLKIQPAELGDSAVYLCASSSFGRGGRNTGELFFGEGSRLTVL.

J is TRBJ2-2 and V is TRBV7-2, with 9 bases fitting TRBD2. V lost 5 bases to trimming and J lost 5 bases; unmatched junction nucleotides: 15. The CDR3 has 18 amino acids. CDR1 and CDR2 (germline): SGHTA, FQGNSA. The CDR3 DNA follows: TGTGCCAGCAGCCCCCGGAAAAAGGCGGGGGGGCAGACCGGGGAGCTGTTTTTT. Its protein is CASSPRKKAGGQTGELFF.

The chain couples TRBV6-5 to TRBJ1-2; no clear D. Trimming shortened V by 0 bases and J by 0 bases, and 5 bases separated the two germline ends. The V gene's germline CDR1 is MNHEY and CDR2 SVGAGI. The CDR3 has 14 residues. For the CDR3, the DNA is TGTGCCAGCAGTTACTCGTCAGCTAACTATGGCTACACCTTC. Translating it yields CASSYSSANYGYTF.

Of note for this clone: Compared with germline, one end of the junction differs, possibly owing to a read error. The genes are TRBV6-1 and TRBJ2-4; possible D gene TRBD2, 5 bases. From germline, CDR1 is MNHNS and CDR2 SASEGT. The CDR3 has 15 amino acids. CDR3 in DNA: TGTGCCAGCAGTGAAATGTCGCTAGCCAAAAACAGTCAGTACTTC. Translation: CASSEMSLAKNSQYF.

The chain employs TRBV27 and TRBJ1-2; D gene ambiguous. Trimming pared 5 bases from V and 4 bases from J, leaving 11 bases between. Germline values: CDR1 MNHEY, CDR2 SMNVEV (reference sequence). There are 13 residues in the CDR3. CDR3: CASSPLPGYGYTF. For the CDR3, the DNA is TGTGCCAGCAGTCCCTTACCCGGCTATGGCTACACCTTC.

The CDR3 sequence: CASSRDRGGGATNEKLFF. The CDR3, as DNA: TGTGCCAGCAGCCGGGACAGGGGAGGGGGTGCAACTAATGAAAAACTGTTTTTT. This rearrangement joins TRBV7-9 to TRBJ1-4, with TRBD1 matching 10 bases. The germline gives CDR1 SEHNR, CDR2 FQNEAQ (reference sequence). V lost 5 bases to trimming and J lost 0 bases; unmatched junction nucleotides: 9. The CDR3 runs 18 residues.

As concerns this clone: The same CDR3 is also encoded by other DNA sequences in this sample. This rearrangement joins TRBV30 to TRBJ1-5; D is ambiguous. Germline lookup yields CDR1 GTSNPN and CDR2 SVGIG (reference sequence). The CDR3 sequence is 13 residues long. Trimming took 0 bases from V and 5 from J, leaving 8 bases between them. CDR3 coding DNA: TGTGCCTGGAGTGTCCCCGGGGATCAGCCCCAGCATTTT. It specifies CAWSVPGDQPQHF.

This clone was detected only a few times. CDR3 nucleotide sequence: TGTGCCAGCAGTTCTCAGGGGAATGAGCAGTTCTTC. It codes for CASSSQGNEQFF. The chain is built from TRBV27 and TRBJ2-1; tentative D call: TRBD1 (6 bases). This CDR3 comprises 12 residues. Germline loops: CDR1 MNHEY, CDR2 SMNVEV (reference sequence). V shed 4 bases and J shed 7 bases, with 8 bases lying between them.

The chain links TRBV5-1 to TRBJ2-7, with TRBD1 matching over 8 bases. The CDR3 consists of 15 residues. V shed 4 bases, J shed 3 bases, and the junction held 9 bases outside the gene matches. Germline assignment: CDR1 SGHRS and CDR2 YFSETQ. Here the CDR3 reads CASSPPGTGHYEQYF. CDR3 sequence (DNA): TGCGCCAGCAGCCCTCCCGGGACAGGTCACTACGAGCAGTACTTC.

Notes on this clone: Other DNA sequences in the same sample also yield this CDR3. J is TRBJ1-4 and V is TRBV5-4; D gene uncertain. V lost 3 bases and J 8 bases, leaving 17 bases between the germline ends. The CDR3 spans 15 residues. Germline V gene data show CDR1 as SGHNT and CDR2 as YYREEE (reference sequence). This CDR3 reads CASSSKFTGYEKLFF. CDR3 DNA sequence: TGTGCCAGCAGCTCAAAATTCACGGGATACGAAAAACTGTTTTTT.

This CDR3 is CASSLTGGTYNEQFF. Written as DNA, the CDR3 is TGTGCCAGCAGCTTAACCGGCGGCACCTACAATGAGCAGTTCTTC. The chain uses TRBV7-3 and TRBJ2-1; D is unresolved. Trimming left V 0 bases short and J 2 bases short, with 8 bases between. This CDR3 contains 15 residues. Germline CDR1 is SGHTA and CDR2 is FQGTGA.

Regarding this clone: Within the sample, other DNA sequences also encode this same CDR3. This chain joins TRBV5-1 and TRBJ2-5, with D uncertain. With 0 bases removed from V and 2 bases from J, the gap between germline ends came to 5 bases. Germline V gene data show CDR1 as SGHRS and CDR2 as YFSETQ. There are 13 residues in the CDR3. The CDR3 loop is CASSLGQQETQYF. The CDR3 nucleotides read TGCGCCAGCAGCTTGGGTCAACAAGAGACCCAGTACTTC.

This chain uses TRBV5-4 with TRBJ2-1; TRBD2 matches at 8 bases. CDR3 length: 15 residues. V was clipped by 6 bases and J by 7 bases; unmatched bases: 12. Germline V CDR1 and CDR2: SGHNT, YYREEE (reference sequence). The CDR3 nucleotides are TGTGCCAGCATTAATCGGGGGGGGGCCTTGAATGAGCAGTTCTTC. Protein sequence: CASINRGGALNEQFF.

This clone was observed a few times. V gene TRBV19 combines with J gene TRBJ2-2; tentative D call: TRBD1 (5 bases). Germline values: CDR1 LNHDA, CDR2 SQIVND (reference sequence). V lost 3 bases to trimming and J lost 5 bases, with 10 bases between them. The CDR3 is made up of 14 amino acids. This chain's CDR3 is CASSIQGSTGELFF. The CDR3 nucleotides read TGTGCCAGTAGTATTCAGGGTAGTACCGGGGAGCTGTTTTTT.

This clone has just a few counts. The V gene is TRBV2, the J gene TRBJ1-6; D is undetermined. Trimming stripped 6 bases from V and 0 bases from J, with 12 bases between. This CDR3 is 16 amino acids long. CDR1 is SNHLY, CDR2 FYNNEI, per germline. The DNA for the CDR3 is TGTGCCAGCAGACCGGAGGCCAGCTCCTATAATTCACCCCTCCACTTT. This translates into CASRPEASSYNSPLHF.

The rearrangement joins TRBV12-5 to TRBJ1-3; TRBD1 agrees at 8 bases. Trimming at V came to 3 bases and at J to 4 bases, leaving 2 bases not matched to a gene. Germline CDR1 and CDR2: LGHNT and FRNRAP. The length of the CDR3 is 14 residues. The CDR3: CASGFWDRGNTIYF. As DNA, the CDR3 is TGTGCTAGTGGTTTTTGGGACAGGGGAAACACCATATATTTT.

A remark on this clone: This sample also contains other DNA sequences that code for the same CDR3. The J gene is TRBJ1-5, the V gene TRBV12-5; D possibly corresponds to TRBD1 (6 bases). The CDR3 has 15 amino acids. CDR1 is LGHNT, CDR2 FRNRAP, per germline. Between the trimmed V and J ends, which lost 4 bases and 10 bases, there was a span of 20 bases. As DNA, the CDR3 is TGTGCTAGTGGTTCTCAACAGGGAGCCGGCCAACCCCAGCATTTT. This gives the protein CASGSQQGAGQPQHF. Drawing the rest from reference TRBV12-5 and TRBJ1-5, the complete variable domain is DARVTQTPRHKVTEMGQEVTMRCQPILGHNTVFWYRQTMMQGLELLAYFRNRAPLDDSGMPKDRFSAEMPDATLATLKIQPSEPRDSAVYFCASGSQQGAGQPQHFGDGTRLSIL.

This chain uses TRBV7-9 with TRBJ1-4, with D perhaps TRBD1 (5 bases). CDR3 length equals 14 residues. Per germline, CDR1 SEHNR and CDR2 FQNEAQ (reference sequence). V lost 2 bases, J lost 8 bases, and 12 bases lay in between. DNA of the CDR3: TGTGCCAGCAGCTTAATTCAGGGTGCCGAAAAACTGTTTTTT. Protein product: CASSLIQGAEKLFF.

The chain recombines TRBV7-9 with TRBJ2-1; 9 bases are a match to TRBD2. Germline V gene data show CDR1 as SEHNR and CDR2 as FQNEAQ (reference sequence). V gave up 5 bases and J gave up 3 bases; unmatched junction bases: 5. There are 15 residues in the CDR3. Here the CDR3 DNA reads TGTGCCAGCAGCCCCCTAGCGGGGATCTACAATGAGCAGTTCTTC. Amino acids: CASSPLAGIYNEQFF.

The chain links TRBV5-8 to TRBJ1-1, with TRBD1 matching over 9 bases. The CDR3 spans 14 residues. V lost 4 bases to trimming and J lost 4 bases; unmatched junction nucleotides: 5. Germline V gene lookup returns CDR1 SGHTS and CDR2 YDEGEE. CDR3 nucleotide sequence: TGTGCCAGCAGCGAATGGACAGGGGTCACTGAAGCTTTCTTT. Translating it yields CASSEWTGVTEAFF. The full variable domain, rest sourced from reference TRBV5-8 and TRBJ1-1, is EAGVTQSPTHLIKTRGQQATLRCSPISGHTSVYWYQQALGLGLQFLLWYDEGEERNRGNFPPRFSGRQFPNYSSELNVNALELEDSALYLCASSEWTGVTEAFFGQGTRLTVV.

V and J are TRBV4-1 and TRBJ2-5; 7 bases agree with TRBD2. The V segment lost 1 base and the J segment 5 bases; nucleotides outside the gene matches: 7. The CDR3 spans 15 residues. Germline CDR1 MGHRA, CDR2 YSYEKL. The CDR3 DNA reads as TGCGCCAGCAGCCAAGTGGGGGGGGAAGCGGAGACCCAGTACTTC. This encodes CASSQVGGEAETQYF.

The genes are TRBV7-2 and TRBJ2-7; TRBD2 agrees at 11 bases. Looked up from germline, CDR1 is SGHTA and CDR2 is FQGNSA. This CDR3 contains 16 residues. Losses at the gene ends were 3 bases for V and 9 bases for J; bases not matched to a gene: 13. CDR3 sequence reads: CASSLVLAGAAVVQYF. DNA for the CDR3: TGTGCCAGCAGCTTGGTACTAGCGGGGGCCGCCGTCGTGCAGTACTTC.

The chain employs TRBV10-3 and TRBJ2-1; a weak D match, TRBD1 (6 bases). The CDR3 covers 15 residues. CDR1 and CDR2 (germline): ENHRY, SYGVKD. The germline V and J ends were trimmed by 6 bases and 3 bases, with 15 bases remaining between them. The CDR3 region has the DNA TGTGCCATCAGCGCAACCGGGACACGCTACAATGAGCAGTTCTTC. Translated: CAISATGTRYNEQFF.

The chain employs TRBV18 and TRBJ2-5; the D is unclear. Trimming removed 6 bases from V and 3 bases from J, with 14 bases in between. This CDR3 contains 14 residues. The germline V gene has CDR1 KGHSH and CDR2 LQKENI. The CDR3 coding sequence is TGTGCCAGCTCCACAGCCAACGTGAAAGAGACCCAGTACTTC. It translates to CASSTANVKETQYF.